These 6 T cell receptor beta chains came from one sample sequenced in a study of beta chain features in type 1 diabetes. Sequencing targeted expressed TCRB transcripts, as all isolated RNA had been reverse transcribed. TCRdb's table, derived via immunoSEQ multiplex PCR, lists solely in-frame clones and lacks some. The sample lists 350,000 to 400,000 clones, over 12% occurring once. Sequences were obtained from naive CD4+ T cells from blood. Receptor source: a woman aged 18-30 years in good health.

This rearrangement joins TRBV15 to TRBJ1-4; D may be TRBD1 (5 bases). Trimming took off 0 bases at V and 11 bases at J, with 13 bases between the two ends. CDR1 is LNHNV and CDR2 is YYDKDF in the germline V gene (reference sequence). This CDR3 region has 14 residues. As DNA, the CDR3 is TGTGCCACCAGCAGAGATCGGGGGATTGATAAACTGTTTTTT. Translating gives CATSRDRGIDKLFF.

In this sample, this clone turned up a few times. This chain links TRBV7-9 with TRBJ1-5; D ambiguous. Germline CDR1 and CDR2: SEHNR and FQNEAQ (reference sequence). This CDR3 has 14 amino acids. With 2 bases removed from V and 6 bases from J, the gap between germline ends came to 11 bases. CDR3 bases: TGTGCCAGCAGCTTACTGGCCACGGGTCAGCCCCAGCATTTT. Protein sequence: CASSLLATGQPQHF.

This chain connects TRBV7-9 to TRBJ2-3; 10 nucleotides align to TRBD1. Losses at the gene ends were 5 bases for V and 6 bases for J; bases not matched to a gene: 8. Per the germline V gene, CDR1 is SEHNR and CDR2 is FQNEAQ (reference sequence). This CDR3 has 15 residues. This CDR3 is CASSVGTGVLDTQYF. In nucleotides, the CDR3 is TGTGCCAGCAGCGTCGGGACAGGGGTTCTTGATACGCAGTATTTT. Together with reference TRBV7-9 and TRBJ2-3, the CDR3 gives the full variable domain: DTGVSQNPRHKITKRGQNVTFRCDPISEHNRLYWYRQTLGQGPEFLTYFQNEAQLEKSRLLSDRFSAERPKGSFSTLEIQRTEQGDSAMYLCASSVGTGVLDTQYFGPGTRLTVL.

V and J are TRBV29-1 and TRBJ2-1, with D maybe TRBD1 (5 bases). Trimming took off 3 bases at V and 9 bases at J, with 18 bases between the two ends. The CDR3 totals 14 residues. Germline loops: CDR1 SQVTM, CDR2 ANQGSEA. The CDR3 DNA reads as TGCAGCGTTGACCCTGGACATAATTCACGTGAGCAGTTCTTC. This translates into CSVDPGHNSREQFF.

The V call is TRBV7-9, the J call TRBJ2-3; 7 nucleotides align to TRBD2. Unmatched junction bases numbered 5, after V lost 0 bases and J lost 5 bases. The CDR3 has 15 amino acids. Germline lookup yields CDR1 SEHNR and CDR2 FQNEAQ (reference sequence). CDR3 residues: CASSLAGGPIDTQYF. The DNA for the CDR3 is TGTGCCAGCAGCTTAGCGGGAGGGCCGATAGATACGCAGTATTTT.

J is TRBJ2-5 and V is TRBV6-9; 9 bases map to TRBD1. The CDR3 length is 15 residues. V shed 0 bases and J 5 bases; nucleotides not matched to a gene: 4. CDR1 is MNHGY, CDR2 SVAAGI, per germline. The CDR3 loop reads CASSYSAQGAETQYF. DNA of the CDR3: TGTGCCAGCAGTTATTCGGCACAGGGGGCCGAGACCCAGTACTTC.